Detailed here is one T cell receptor (beta chain). Its antigen is not yet known. No much larger clonotype is one base removed from it; base qualities were not supplied. This specimen's time point label, interpreted: eleven to twelve months on ibrutinib. Approximately 2 micrograms of genomic DNA were extracted from cryopreserved PBMCs for TCR beta library preparation. High-throughput TCR beta sequencing was performed on longitudinal blood samples from CLL patients receiving ibrutinib monotherapy. Patients were enrolled in a phase 2 open-label single-center ibrutinib monotherapy trial. The data originate from a study of cytotoxic CD8 clonotypes in ibrutinib-treated CLL (dated by TCRdb to the early 2020s). Regarding the research as a whole: In this cohort, approximately 15 patients were treatment-naive and approximately twelve were relapsed/refractory, while 17 to 18 had unmutated IGHV. Of the approximately 90 people in the trial, about two dozen had longitudinal samples available. Response samples were taken after a median of 12 months on treatment, ranging from roughly 6 to 36 months. An average of 255,043 productive templates and 94,082 productive rearrangements was obtained per sample. Every remission and progressive disease sample was obtained while ibrutinib was still being received by the patients. Responses were partial in some 24 patients and complete in 2; after median about 5.5 years follow-up, around 15 stayed in remission and approximately twelve progressed. Cryopreserved peripheral blood mononuclear cells were collected at three points: before therapy, at response, and at either sustained remission or disease progression. General conclusions and limits of the study: At baseline, clonality was higher than in age-matched healthy donors and showed a strong correlation with circulating CD8+ T-cell counts. Lymph node repertoires were not examined, and the timing of sampling was not matched between patients in sustained remission and those whose disease progressed. Public clonotypes were rare and either shrank or stayed stable during treatment, and the rise in clonality at ibrutinib response reflected expansion of private clonotypes. Clonality rose at ibrutinib response, remained stable during sustained remission, and dropped back toward baseline at progression.

The goal of deep resolution MiSeq sequencing was a depth between 1 in 1 million and 1 in 200,000 T cells, and coverage averaged 10x per clonotype. The immunoSEQ hsTCRB Kit was used to generate TCR beta libraries. Per the source publication's procedure: ImmunoSEQ Data Assistant and ImmunoSEQ Analyzer were used for data analysis, and V, D and J genes were assigned according to IMGT definitions. Clonality, which ranges from 0 to 1, was calculated by subtracting the normalized Shannon entropy of productive rearrangement frequencies from one. Only overrepresented clonotypes making up at least 0.05% of the repertoire of each patient were included in the public clonotype analysis. Some 14 age-matched healthy donor repertoires from immuneACCESS served as clonality controls. TCRdb carries this immuneACCESS record with in-frame sequences only. Its versions omit some clonotypes, under half of them owing to an unresolved V gene in the studies checked, with the rest unexplained. V and J calls and clone size are as listed in that table; D and trimming were resolved from the DNA. Present in this sample are 150,000 or so clones, approximately 77% of which were seen just once. Together, the top ten hold approximately 30% of the sample.

V is clipped by 2 bases and J by 5 bases, and the sequence between their germline boundaries is 10 bases long. From a lookup of the germline V gene, CDR1 and CDR2 are MDHEN and SYDVKM. The CDR3, from cysteine to phenylalanine, totals 15 residues. Only the CDR3 DNA is retained, 45 bases long and in frame from the first base. The clonotype originates from a human donor with chronic lymphocytic leukemia. The V gene is TRBV28 and the J gene is TRBJ1-6, and the D gene may be TRBD1, 5 bases matching. The sample consisted of PBMCs, taken after 12 months of ibrutinib treatment. Here the CDR3 is given as CASSLIQGHNSPLHF. The DNA is TGTGCCAGCAGTTTAATTCAGGGCCATAATTCACCCCTCCACTTT.